These 7 T cell receptor beta chains share one sample of origin, sequenced in a study of identical twins. TCRdb reprocessed the 5' RACE reads via MiXCR and lists one record per CDR3 protein. The sample gives 500,000 to 650,000 distinct CDR3 sequences, under 8.5% of which show up once; 1.6% is in the top ten. The sample was also reused in another study, on yellow fever vaccine responses in identical twins.

The specimen sequenced was PBMCs. Receptors originate from a woman between 18 and 29 years old in good health.

This clonotype was seen at least ten times. This chain joins TRBV5-1 and TRBJ2-1; 7 bases fit TRBD1. Per the germline V gene, CDR1 is SGHRS and CDR2 is YFSETQ. The ends lost 2 bases at V and 8 bases at J; junction bases unmatched: 7. This CDR3 contains 14 residues. CDR3 loop: CASSFMTGSHEQFF. The CDR3 nucleotides are TGCGCCAGCAGCTTTATGACAGGGTCCCATGAGCAGTTCTTC.

This clonotype has at least ten counts. The J gene is TRBJ2-2, the V gene TRBV15; 7 bases are shared with TRBD1. V lost 0 bases to trimming and J lost 7 bases; unmatched junction nucleotides: 11. This CDR3 has 17 amino acids. The germline V gene has CDR1 LNHNV and CDR2 YYDKDF (reference sequence). The CDR3 coding sequence is TGTGCCACCAGCAGAGATCTAAACAGGGGCGGTGGCGGGGAGCTGTTTTTT. Translated: CATSRDLNRGGGGELFF. The full variable domain, its missing parts supplied by reference TRBV15 and TRBJ2-2, is DAMVIQNPRYQVTQFGKPVTLSCSQTLNHNVMYWYQQKSSQAPKLLFHYYDKDFNNEADTPDNFQSRRPNTSFCFLDIRSPGLGDTAMYLCATSRDLNRGGGGELFFGEGSRLTVL.

In this sample, this clonotype turned up many times. This chain links TRBV12-3 or TRBV12-4 with TRBJ2-1; 11 bases fit TRBD2. V was pared by 4 bases and J by 4 bases, with 3 bases of the junction left unmatched. The CDR3 consists of 15 residues. The CDR3 DNA sequence: TGTGCCAGCAGTTCTAGCGGGGGGACATACAATGAGCAGTTCTTC. This gives the protein CASSSSGGTYNEQFF.

The genes are TRBV7-2 and TRBJ2-7; D is undetermined. The germline gives CDR1 SGHTA, CDR2 FQGNSA. The CDR3 runs to 12 residues. Trimming stripped 7 bases from V and 3 bases from J, with 10 bases between. CDR3 loop: CASNGNDYEQYF. The CDR3 DNA is TGTGCCAGCAACGGAAATGACTACGAGCAGTACTTC.

This clonotype was counted at least ten times. V usage is TRBV7-8 and J usage is TRBJ2-7; D remains ambiguous. Germline assignment: CDR1 SGHVS and CDR2 FQNEAQ. The V gene lost 1 base and the J gene lost 2 bases, with 15 bases spanning the gap. The CDR3 extends over 16 amino acids. Here the CDR3 reads CASSLVWARRTYEQYV. CDR3 coding DNA: TGTGCCAGCAGCTTAGTATGGGCTAGAAGGACCTACGAGCAGTACGTC.

The chain joins TRBV29-1 to TRBJ1-2; 7 bases agree with TRBD1. With 6 bases clipped from V and 8 bases from J, the junction kept 12 bases outside the gene matches. The CDR3 consists of 13 residues. Germline CDR1 is SQVTM and CDR2 is ANQGSEA. CDR3 residues: CSVADREVEGYTF. The CDR3 coding sequence is TGCAGCGTCGCCGACAGGGAGGTAGAAGGCTACACCTTC.

This clonotype appeared a few times. V usage is TRBV5-6 and J usage is TRBJ2-1; maybe TRBD1 (5 bases). The CDR3 spans 17 residues. The germline CDR1 and CDR2 sequences are SGHDT and YYEEEE. The V end was cut by 2 bases, the J end by 5 bases, with 20 bases between. The CDR3 spells CASSFELVPGYHNEQFF. DNA for the CDR3: TGTGCCAGCAGCTTTGAGCTCGTGCCAGGGTACCACAATGAGCAGTTCTTC.